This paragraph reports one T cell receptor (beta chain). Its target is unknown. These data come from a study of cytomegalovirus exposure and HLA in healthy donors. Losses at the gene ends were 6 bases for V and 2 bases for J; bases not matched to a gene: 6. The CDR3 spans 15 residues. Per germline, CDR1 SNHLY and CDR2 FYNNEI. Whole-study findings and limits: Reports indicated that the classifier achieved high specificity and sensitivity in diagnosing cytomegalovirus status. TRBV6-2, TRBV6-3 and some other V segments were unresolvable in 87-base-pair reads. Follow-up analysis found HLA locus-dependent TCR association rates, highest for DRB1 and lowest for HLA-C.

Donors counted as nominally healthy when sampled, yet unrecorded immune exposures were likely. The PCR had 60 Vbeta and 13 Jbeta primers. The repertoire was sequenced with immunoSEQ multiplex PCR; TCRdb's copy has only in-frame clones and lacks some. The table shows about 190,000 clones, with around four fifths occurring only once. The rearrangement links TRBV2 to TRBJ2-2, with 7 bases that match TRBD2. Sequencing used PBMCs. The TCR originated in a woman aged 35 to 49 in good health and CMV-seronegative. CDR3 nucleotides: TGTGCCAGCAGGGGGGAGCGGGACAACACCGGGGAGCTGTTTTTT. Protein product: CASRGERDNTGELFF.